This TCR beta chain is drawn from a study of vaccination and CD4 T cells after COVID-19. At the Johns Hopkins FTIC core, DNA taken from cultured CD4+ T cells was sequenced by way of the Oncomine TCR Beta short-read assay. A single record per CDR3 protein comes from TCRdb applying MiXCR to the PCR reads. The sample carries more than 15,000 distinct CDR3 sequences, over 30% recorded once. Treatment defined: roughly 11-day PBMC culture with coronavirus spike peptide pools or control peptides (ViraFEST assay). Per well, 1.5 million to 2.5 million PBMCs were cultured in the presence of approximately 9.4 IU/ml IL-2 and roughly 10 ug/ml peptide pools. Losses at the gene ends were 7 bases for V and 3 bases for J; bases not matched to a gene: 6. The CDR3 has 13 residues. The germline V gene has CDR1 MNHEY and CDR2 SVGEGT. A note on this clonotype: Its antigen is unidentified.

The source material was CD4+ T cells from blood, cultured in vitro. This TCR came from a human donor who had recovered from COVID-19. The chain combines TRBV6-2 or TRBV6-3 with TRBJ2-7, with TRBD2 matching over 7 bases. This CDR3 reads CASKRDSFYEQYF. CDR3 DNA sequence: TGTGCCAGCAAGCGGGATTCCTTCTACGAGCAGTACTTC.